These 12 T cell receptor beta chains were all obtained from the same sample, sequenced in a study of shared clonotypes between healthy human individuals (dated by TCRdb to 2020 to 2021). The library relied on the immunoSEQ multiplex PCR assay. Entries here come from immuneACCESS through TCRdb and include only in-frame sequences with V and J called. Some clones fail to appear in such tables; in the studies checked, an unresolved V gene covers under half of the shortfall, and the cause of the remainder is unknown. The sample table shows approximately 2.5 million clones, and approximately 90% are seen once. The top ten constitute roughly 0.14% of the sample. Sequencing was carried out using naive CD4+ T cells sorted from blood. The cell subset or site label, read with the paper, signifies: CD45RA+ positively selected. All receptors come from a man in his late teens or twenties in good health.

The V call is TRBV28, the J call TRBJ1-3; no firm D call. V was trimmed by 2 bases and J by 0 bases, leaving 11 bases between them. CDR1 is MDHEN, CDR2 SYDVKM, per germline. The CDR3 has 16 residues. This CDR3 is CASSLARVLSGNTIYF. The CDR3 DNA sequence: TGTGCCAGCAGTTTAGCAAGGGTCCTCTCTGGAAACACCATATATTTT. The complete variable domain, with remaining parts taken from reference TRBV28 and TRBJ1-3, reads DVKVTQSSRYLVKRTGEKVFLECVQDMDHENMFWYRQDPGLGLRLIYFSYDVKMKEKGDIPEGYSVSREKKERFSLILESASTNQTSMYLCASSLARVLSGNTIYFGEGSWLTVV.

This clone was found once. The chain links TRBV25-1 to TRBJ2-7; 9 nucleotides agree with TRBD1. This CDR3 is built from 16 residues. The V segment lost 0 bases and the J segment 5 bases; nucleotides outside the gene matches: 8. CDR1 is MGHDK and CDR2 is SYGVNS in the germline V gene. DNA for the CDR3: TGTGCCAGCAGTGAATATAGAATGCGACAGGGGGACGAGCAGTACTTC. As protein: CASSEYRMRQGDEQYF.

The V call is TRBV14, the J call TRBJ2-1, with 12 bases fitting TRBD2. The junction had 8 bases not matched to a gene; V was cut back by 4 bases and J by 4 bases. This CDR3 is 17 amino acids long. Germline CDR1 is SGHDN and CDR2 is FVKESK. The CDR3 DNA reads as TGTGCCAGCAGCCCTCGGACTAGCGGGATTCCTTACAATGAGCAGTTCTTC. Its translation is CASSPRTSGIPYNEQFF.

The chain recombines TRBV5-4 with TRBJ2-5; perhaps D is TRBD1 or TRBD2 (5 bases each). V lost 3 bases and J lost 5, with 14 bases in between. This CDR3 has 14 residues. Per germline, CDR1 SGHNT and CDR2 YYREEE (reference sequence). This chain's CDR3 is CASSSRDGPETQYF. CDR3 sequence (DNA): TGTGCCAGCAGCTCACGGGACGGGCCGGAGACCCAGTACTTC. Filled out from reference TRBV5-4 and TRBJ2-5, the complete variable domain reads ETGVTQSPTHLIKTRGQQVTLRCSSQSGHNTVSWYQQALGQGPQFIFQYYREEENGRGNFPPRFSGLQFPNYSSELNVNALELDDSALYLCASSSRDGPETQYFGPGTRLLVL.

The chain is built from TRBV5-4 and TRBJ2-7, with 9 bases identical to TRBD1. The ends lost 4 bases at V and 8 bases at J; junction bases unmatched: 4. Germline V gene data show CDR1 as SGHNT and CDR2 as YYREEE (reference sequence). The CDR3 covers 12 residues. DNA for the CDR3: TGTGCCAGCAGCGTCGGACAGGGGCAGCAGTACTTC. Translating gives CASSVGQGQQYF.

This clone was counted between two and nine times. The chain carries TRBV5-4 and TRBJ1-1, with D perhaps TRBD1 (6 bases). Trimming removed 4 bases at V and 0 bases at J, with 10 bases between. Looked up from germline, CDR1 is SGHNT and CDR2 is YYREEE (reference sequence). This CDR3 spans 14 amino acids. The CDR3 protein is CASSPGHMNTEAFF. The DNA of the CDR3 is TGTGCCAGCAGCCCGGGACACATGAACACTGAAGCTTTCTTT.

This clone showed up just a few times. V gene TRBV11-2 combines with J gene TRBJ1-1, with 8 bases fitting TRBD1. CDR1 is SGHAT and CDR2 is FQNNGV in the germline V gene. Unmatched junction bases numbered 7, after V lost 6 bases and J lost 1 base. This CDR3 region has 15 residues. CDR3 sequence reads: CASRQPGTGNTEAFF. Here the CDR3 DNA reads TGTGCCAGCAGACAACCCGGGACAGGGAACACTGAAGCTTTCTTT.

The chain links TRBV7-2 to TRBJ1-1; 8 bases fit TRBD1. CDR1 is SGHTA and CDR2 is FQGNSA in the germline V gene. The trim removed 2 bases at V and 7 bases at J, leaving 12 bases unmatched. The CDR3 has 16 residues. In DNA form, the CDR3 reads TGTGCCAGCAGCTTAATAGGACAGGGCCGTGGAAATGAAGCTTTCTTT. Encoded protein: CASSLIGQGRGNEAFF.

V usage is TRBV6-1 and J usage is TRBJ2-5, with D uncertain. The CDR3 is 13 residues long. V was clipped by 7 bases and J by 5 bases, with 14 bases between them. The germline gives CDR1 MNHNS, CDR2 SASEGT. The CDR3 protein is CASKLQLPETQYF. The CDR3 region has the DNA TGTGCCAGCAAATTACAGTTACCGGAGACCCAGTACTTC.

The rearrangement joins TRBV6-1 to TRBJ2-3; D remains ambiguous. This CDR3 is 12 amino acids long. Deletions cut 6 bases from V and 3 bases from J, with 7 bases between. Germline lookup yields CDR1 MNHNS and CDR2 SASEGT. CDR3 sequence reads: CASRALTDTQYF. The CDR3 nucleotides are TGTGCCAGCAGGGCTTTAACAGATACGCAGTATTTT.

The chain couples TRBV6-6 to TRBJ2-3; tentatively, D is TRBD1 (6 bases). V was trimmed by 8 bases and J by 4 bases, leaving 10 bases between them. Germline assignment: CDR1 MNHNY and CDR2 SVGAGI (reference sequence). The CDR3 spans 12 residues. The CDR3 DNA reads as TGTGCCAGCGGACAGCCGGCAGATACGCAGTATTTT. The encoded protein is CASGQPADTQYF.

This clone was counted a single time. J is TRBJ2-3 and V is TRBV7-2; D might be TRBD2 (6 bases). Germline assignment: CDR1 SGHTA and CDR2 FQGNSA. The V gene lost 1 base and the J gene lost 0 bases, with 14 bases spanning the gap. The CDR3 consists of 17 residues. The CDR3 DNA follows: TGTGCCAGCAGCTTAGGTCCAGCGGGCGCTAGCACAGATACGCAGTATTTT. Amino acid sequence: CASSLGPAGASTDTQYF.